This record covers a single T cell receptor beta chain. Antigen: not known. With V trimmed by 5 bases and J by 5 bases, 16 bases remained unmatched. Per the germline V gene, CDR1 is SGHVS and CDR2 is FQNEAQ. The CDR3 covers 17 residues. The source of the sample is a study of Graves' ophthalmopathy and Graves' hyperthyroidism. Study conclusions and caveats: In blood, most expanded thyroid clonotypes above 0.001 frequency were also detected.

Using RNA transcripts, the TCR beta CDR3 regions were amplified. RT-PCR in the first round used HTBI primers; a second-round multiplex PCR followed. TCRdb independently ran MiXCR on the multiplex PCR reads; one entry per CDR3 protein. The sample lists hundreds of thousands of distinct CDR3 sequences, around a fifth seen once, with around 6.9% in the top ten. This chain joins TRBV7-8 and TRBJ2-5, with 8 bases fitting TRBD1. The sample comprised peripheral blood. This sequence originates from a woman aged 18-35 years with stable Graves' hyperthyroidism. Some clones in this sample may be carry-over from other donors' samples. The CDR3 nucleotides are TGTGCCAGCAGCAATTACAACTTGGACAGGGCACGGGAGACCCAGTACTTC. Its protein product is CASSNYNLDRARETQYF.